The rows below give T cell receptor beta chains drawn from one sample of a study of blood T cell repertoires in COVID-19. Method: immunoSEQ multiplex PCR; TCRdb's copy keeps in-frame clones and lacks some. The data hold under 140,000 clones, with over 60% observed a single time. The sample was peripheral blood. The receptors shown here come from a woman over 75 with active or convalescent COVID-19. Each CDR3 is given with its conserved first and last residue. The D gene is left open where the match is weak. Size tells how often a clone was seen (once, few, many) or the class of an expanded clone, and some rows leave it out.

V gene	D gene	clone size	J gene	CDR3 protein	CDR3 DNA
TRBV7-3	-	-	TRBJ2-1	CASSLTGVAYNEQFF	TGTGCCAGCAGCTTGACGGGAGTCGCCTACAATGAGCAGTTCTTC
TRBV19	-	-	TRBJ1-2	CASSIIEQGMLGYTF	TGTGCCAGTAGTATCATCGAACAGGGAATGCTTGGCTACACCTTC
TRBV7-9	TRBD2	-	TRBJ2-7	CASSLIGGSYEQYF	TGTGCCAGCAGCTTGATCGGGGGGAGCTACGAGCAGTACTTC
TRBV5-4	-	-	TRBJ2-5	CASSPLGGTQETQYF	TGTGCCAGCAGCCCGTTAGGGGGAACCCAAGAGACCCAGTACTTC
TRBV5-1	-	-	TRBJ2-1	CASKTGGEHTNEQFF	TGCGCCAGCAAGACAGGTGGTGAACACACCAATGAGCAGTTCTTC
TRBV5-1	-	-	TRBJ1-2	CASSLGTGSIKGGNYGYTF	TGCGCCAGCAGCTTGGGGACGGGGTCCATCAAAGGAGGAAACTATGGCTACACCTTC
TRBV4-2	TRBD2	-	TRBJ2-7	CASSQGPLGLAGGMYEQYF	TGTGCCAGCAGCCAAGGACCACTGGGACTAGCGGGAGGCATGTACGAGCAGTACTTC
TRBV9	-	-	TRBJ2-1	CASSPDAHNEQFF	TGTGCCAGCAGCCCAGATGCCCACAATGAGCAGTTCTTC
TRBV6-6	-	-	TRBJ2-1	CASSPAYNEQFF	TGTGCCAGCAGCCCCGCCTACAATGAGCAGTTCTTC
TRBV5-1	TRBD1	-	TRBJ2-1	CASSSGTGASNEQFF	TGCGCCAGCAGCTCGGGGACAGGGGCGTCAAATGAGCAGTTCTTC
TRBV6-5	TRBD1	-	TRBJ1-1	CASSRRTGGTEAFF	TGTGCCAGCAGTAGGCGGACAGGGGGGACTGAAGCTTTCTTT
TRBV30	TRBD2	once	TRBJ2-3	CAWSVAAGGSTDTQYF	TGTGCCTGGAGTGTGGCAGCGGGAGGGAGCACAGATACGCAGTATTTT
TRBV6-2/TRBV6-3	TRBD2	few	TRBJ2-1	CASSYSRGLIYNEQFF	TGTGCCAGCAGTTACAGTCGGGGACTAATATACAATGAGCAGTTCTTC
TRBV19	-	-	TRBJ1-6	CASRRGRGSPLHF	TGTGCCAGTAGAAGAGGGCGCGGTTCACCCCTCCACTTT
TRBV3-1/TRBV3-2	TRBD2	-	TRBJ2-3	CASRSSGLAADTQYF	TGTGCCAGCAGATCCTCCGGACTAGCGGCAGATACGCAGTATTTT
TRBV5-1	-	-	TRBJ1-4	CASTFGPGGGGEKLFF	TGCGCCAGCACCTTCGGCCCGGGGGGCGGTGGTGAAAAACTGTTTTTT
TRBV28	TRBD1	-	TRBJ2-1	CASTVIGFGTGVNEQFF	TGTGCCAGCACCGTTATTGGGTTCGGGACAGGGGTCAATGAGCAGTTCTTC
TRBV3-1/TRBV3-2	-	few	TRBJ1-2	CASSQMDSLNYGYTF	TGTGCCAGCAGCCAAATGGACAGCCTCAACTATGGCTACACCTTC
TRBV5-1	-	-	TRBJ2-5	CASSLAGGRETQYF	TGCGCCAGCAGCTTGGCCGGGGGGCGGGAGACCCAGTACTTC
TRBV24-1	TRBD1	-	TRBJ1-2	CATSGAGGYGYTF	TGTGCCACCAGTGGGGCAGGGGGATATGGCTACACCTTC
TRBV23-1	-	-	TRBJ2-1	CASIHNEQFF	TGCGCCAGCATCCATAATGAGCAGTTCTTC
TRBV20-1	-	once	TRBJ2-5	CSARDVETQYF	TGCAGTGCTAGAGACGTAGAGACCCAGTACTTC
TRBV19	-	-	TRBJ2-1	CASSIIGSYNEQFF	TGTGCCAGTAGTATTATCGGTTCCTACAATGAGCAGTTCTTC
TRBV4-3	-	-	TRBJ2-1	CASSQDAWGDEQFF	TGCGCCAGCAGCCAAGATGCGTGGGGGGATGAGCAGTTCTTC
TRBV6-6	TRBD2	-	TRBJ2-7	CASSQTSGGLRYF	TGTGCCAGCAGCCAAACCTCGGGAGGCCTCAGGTACTTC
TRBV28	-	-	TRBJ2-7	CASSPIGDISYEQYF	TGTGCCAGCAGTCCTATTGGGGACATCTCCTACGAGCAGTACTTC
TRBV11-2	-	few	TRBJ1-5	CASSLSGYQPQHF	TGTGCCAGCAGCTTAAGCGGGTATCAGCCCCAGCATTTT
TRBV7-9	TRBD1	-	TRBJ2-2	CASSSTGVDTGELFF	TGTGCCAGCAGCTCTACAGGGGTAGACACCGGGGAGCTGTTTTTT
TRBV27	TRBD2	few	TRBJ2-1	CASSLGLVVLNEQFF	TGTGCCAGCAGTTTGGGACTAGTGGTTCTCAATGAGCAGTTCTTC
TRBV6-1	-	-	TRBJ1-5	CASSEGKGRWQPQHF	TGTGCCAGCAGTGAAGGAAAAGGGAGGTGGCAGCCCCAGCATTTT
TRBV19	TRBD1	few	TRBJ1-6	CASSPRQGLSPLHF	TGTGCCAGTAGTCCTCGACAGGGGCTATCACCCCTCCACTTT
TRBV21-1	-	-	TRBJ2-1	CARLAGWGLIRTYNEQFF	TGTGCCAGACTAGCGGGTTGGGGTCTCATAAGGACCTACAATGAGCAGTTCTTC
TRBV7-3	TRBD2	-	TRBJ2-7	CASSLTAGLAGEGGYEQYF	TGTGCCAGCAGCTTAACTGCGGGACTAGCGGGAGAGGGGGGATACGAGCAGTACTTC
TRBV20-1	TRBD2	-	TRBJ2-7	CSASVTSGGNEQYF	TGCAGTGCGAGTGTGACTAGCGGAGGGAACGAGCAGTACTTC
TRBV2	TRBD1	-	TRBJ1-5	CASSEDRGYQPQHF	TGTGCCAGCAGTGAAGACAGGGGATATCAGCCCCAGCATTTT
TRBV18	-	-	TRBJ1-5	CASSPNSGLNQPQHF	TGTGCCAGCTCACCAAACAGTGGGCTTAATCAGCCCCAGCATTTT
TRBV20-1	-	-	TRBJ2-5	CSARDRGTQYF	TGCAGTGCTAGAGATCGGGGAACCCAGTACTTC
TRBV7-2	TRBD2	-	TRBJ2-6	CASARAGGARFSGANVLTF	TGTGCCAGCGCACGAGCGGGAGGGGCCCGGTTCTCTGGGGCCAACGTCCTGACTTTC
TRBV27	TRBD1	-	TRBJ2-7	CASSLTGAHSYEQYF	TGTGCCAGCAGTTTAACAGGGGCTCACAGCTACGAGCAGTACTTC
TRBV27	TRBD1	-	TRBJ2-7	CASSFRDRVWGTNAVQYF	TGTGCCAGCAGTTTCCGGGACAGGGTTTGGGGGACGAATGCTGTGCAGTACTTC
TRBV7-3	TRBD1	few	TRBJ2-5	CASSLNPIRGRSLLLGETQYF	TGTGCCAGCAGCTTAAACCCCATCAGGGGGCGATCGTTACTGTTGGGGGAGACCCAGTACTTC
TRBV5-1	TRBD2	-	TRBJ2-5	CASSLDPGLAGGRETQYF	TGCGCCAGCAGCTTGGACCCGGGACTAGCGGGAGGGCGAGAGACCCAGTACTTC
TRBV4-2	-	-	TRBJ2-7	CASSQGLFGGITYEQYF	TGTGCCAGCAGCCAAGGGCTTTTCGGGGGAATCACCTACGAGCAGTACTTC
TRBV19	TRBD2	-	TRBJ2-7	CASSIPSSGNRHEQYF	TGTGCCAGTAGTATCCCATCTAGCGGGAATCGCCACGAGCAGTACTTC
TRBV6-2/TRBV6-3	TRBD1	-	TRBJ2-1	CASSRPGTGSPYNEQFF	TGTGCCAGCAGTCGTCCCGGGACAGGGTCCCCTTACAATGAGCAGTTCTTC
TRBV5-1	TRBD1	-	TRBJ1-2	CASSRTGGDGYTF	TGCGCCAGCAGCCGGACAGGGGGCGATGGCTACACCTTC
TRBV12-3/TRBV12-4	-	-	TRBJ2-7	CASSRSGFYEQYF	TGTGCCAGCAGTCGCTCAGGGTTCTACGAGCAGTACTTC
TRBV28	TRBD2	-	TRBJ2-7	CASSLVVGSGGSYEQYF	TGTGCCAGCAGTTTAGTGGTCGGTAGCGGGGGCTCCTACGAGCAGTACTTC
TRBV19	TRBD2	-	TRBJ2-1	CASSTWTSGLYNEQFF	TGTGCCAGTAGTACCTGGACTAGCGGGCTCTACAATGAGCAGTTCTTC
TRBV25-1	-	-	TRBJ2-7	CASSRGGEGRGEQYF	TGTGCCAGCAGCCGGGGAGGTGAGGGCCGAGGCGAGCAGTACTTC
TRBV27	-	-	TRBJ1-1	CASSSGWTEAFF	TGTGCCAGCAGTTCGGGGTGGACTGAAGCTTTCTTT
TRBV20-1	-	-	TRBJ2-3	CSGGADTQYF	TGCAGTGGGGGGGCAGATACGCAGTATTTT
TRBV5-1	-	-	TRBJ1-5	CASSLAGGLGQPQHF	TGCGCCAGCAGCTTGGCCGGGGGGCTAGGACAGCCCCAGCATTTT